This T cell receptor (beta chain) derives from a study of T cells after posttransplantation cyclophosphamide. This table comes from immunoSEQ multiplex PCR, and its TCRdb copy is limited to in-frame clones, with some not included. Listed for the sample are just under 8,000 clones, none seen a single time. This clone was recorded at least ten times. Its specificity is unknown. General study findings and limits: Skin or GI-infiltrating T cells shared few TRB sequences with blood. Later post-transplant blood repertoires were often dominated by donor CD8+ memory clones.

Treatment was busulfan-fludarabine conditioning, a marrow graft, and cyclophosphamide on days +3 and +4. The CDR3 sequence is 13 residues long. From germline, CDR1 is MNHEY and CDR2 SMNVEV (reference sequence). Trimming took off 3 bases at V and 6 bases at J, with 11 bases between the two ends. The sequenced sample was PBMCs, obtained after an allogeneic stem cell transplant with post-transplant cyclophosphamide. The rearrangement uses TRBV27 and TRBJ1-2; maybe TRBD1 (5 bases). The source of this sequence is a young adult male patient who received an allogeneic stem cell transplant from an unrelated donor, was CMV-positive, and had acute and chronic GVHD. Some T cells could come from the graft donor. The CDR3 sequence is CASSLGRADGYTF. The CDR3 coding sequence is TGTGCCAGCAGTTTGGGCAGGGCGGATGGCTACACCTTC.